The clone carrying this T cell receptor beta chain was observed a few times. In the original analysis: Estimation of nucleated cell counts relied on the amplification of reference gene primers. Profiling relied on immunoSEQ multiplex PCR, and the TCRdb table lists in-frame clones only, not all of them. V and J calls and clone size are copied from that table; D and trimming were computed from the DNA. The sample records more than 200,000 clones, roughly 86% being singletons. These data are taken from a study of blood T cell repertoires in COVID-19. Germline CDR1 reads SGHRS; CDR2 reads YFSETQ. V was clipped by 2 bases and J by 1 base, with 9 bases between them. This CDR3 spans 15 amino acids.

The TCR was taken from a woman in her forties or fifties who had recovered from COVID-19. V is TRBV5-1 and J is TRBJ2-2; D not certain. The sequencing input was PBMCs or T cells enriched from blood (not recorded which). CDR3 nucleotides: TGCGCCAGCAGCTTTGGCGGAAGGAACACCGGGGAGCTGTTTTTT. It specifies CASSFGGRNTGELFF.